The source of this T cell receptor (beta chain) is a study of blood T cell repertoires in COVID-19 (dated by TCRdb to 2019 to 2021). Regarding the research as a whole: Samples from collaborators originated in the United States, Italy and Spain and spanned both the acute and convalescent phases of COVID-19. The prospective study material was composed of cDNA or gDNA derived from T cells, B-cell-depleted T cells, or PBMCs. Subjects who had been exposed to COVID-19, were actively infected with it, or had recovered from it provided the deeply sampled blood TCRbeta repertoires that made up the dataset. The repertoires were made available in a free public database intended to serve as a resource for research on the immune response to SARS-CoV-2. The samples were drawn from two sources: the first 160 participants of the ongoing ImmuneRACE study, and 1,000 to 1,500 subjects contributed by 6 global collaborators. The sample metadata nearly always contained a de-identified subject ID, COVID-19 status, age in years and sex. Where HLA class I and class II types were available, the types were taken from metadata supplied by the sample provider, not from assay-based typing.

Concerning this clone: Its specific antigen is unknown. Nothing much larger sits one base from this clone, and base qualities are not available.

Participants in the prospective study were aged about 18 to 90 years, lived in 20 to 25 United States geographic areas, and enrolled through a virtual design. Cohort assignment in the prospective study relied on participant-reported clinical history from a screening survey and a study questionnaire. A participant counted as exposed if, within 2 weeks of entering the study, that participant had been in contact with someone who had a PCR-confirmed or clinician-diagnosed COVID-19 case. Mobile phlebotomists in the prospective study collected whole blood, serum and a nasopharyngeal or oropharyngeal swab from every participant. Participants in the prospective study had the option to provide additional blood draws and questionnaires over a roughly 2-month period. Blood samples from the prospective study were shipped frozen or at room temperature prior to DNA extraction. The research as a whole found: The amount of clinical and demographic metadata varied by source and participant and was provided uncurated.

Reading the germline V gene gives CDR1 SGHDN and CDR2 FVKESK. Trimming at the junction amounts to 0 bases on V and 6 bases on J, and the germline ends lie 12 bases apart. Taken from cysteine to phenylalanine, the CDR3 has 14 residues. Only the CDR3 DNA stays, 42 bases, in frame from base 1. TCRbeta CDR3 regions were amplified from genomic DNA by means of the immunoSEQ Assay, a bias-controlled multiplex PCR. Per the authors' processing: Nucleated cell counts per sample were estimated from amplification of reference gene primers within the assay. Sequence reads were collapsed and filtered to measure the absolute abundance of every unique TCRbeta CDR3 rearrangement. For each sample, productive Simpson clonality was calculated as the square root of Simpson's diversity index over productive rearrangements. As stored in TCRdb, this immuneACCESS dataset retains in-frame rearrangements with V and J assigned. A fraction of the clones does not appear; measured against another copy, unresolved V genes explain less than half of the discrepancy, and the remainder lacks a known reason. D and trimming come from the DNA, and the V and J calls and clone size come from that table. A total of under 450,000 clones appear in this sample, 91% of them only once. The ten biggest clones cover about 0.86% of the sample.

This sequence uses TRBV14 and TRBJ2-7; TRBD1 is possibly the D segment (6 matching bases). The source is a woman aged 40 to 55 who had been exposed to COVID-19. Sequences were obtained from PBMCs or T cells enriched from blood (not recorded which). The DNA sequence is given as TGTGCCAGCAGCCAAGAGTTGAGGACAGCCGAGCAGTACTTC. It specifies CASSQELRTAEQYF.